The T cell receptor (beta chain) under discussion was sequenced for a study of blood T cell repertoires in COVID-19. Study-level information: Two negative PCRs, clearance, or symptom resolution characterized the recovered Cohort 3 donors. Sample material is recorded as cDNA or gDNA derived from T cells, B-cell-depleted T cells, or PBMCs.

Source study methods: The authors estimated nucleated cell counts from reference gene primer amplification. Method: immunoSEQ multiplex PCR; TCRdb's copy keeps in-frame clones and lacks some. V and J calls and clone size are given by that table; D and trimming were obtained from the DNA. The sample carries about 190,000 clones, 86% recorded once. The CDR3 is made up of 15 amino acids. Germline V CDR1 and CDR2: MNHNY, SVGAGI (reference sequence). The ends were cut back, 5 bases at V and 1 base at J, with 12 bases in the middle. Self-reported history from a screening survey and questionnaire set each donor's cohort.

The source material was PBMCs or T cells enriched from blood (not recorded which). The J gene is TRBJ1-5, the V gene TRBV6-6; D is unclear. The TCR was taken from a woman in her thirties or forties in a cohort exposed to, infected with or recovered from COVID-19 (not recorded which). CDR3 nucleotides: TGTGCCAGCAGTGTACAGTCAGAAAGCAATCAGCCCCAGCATTTT. Residues: CASSVQSESNQPQHF.